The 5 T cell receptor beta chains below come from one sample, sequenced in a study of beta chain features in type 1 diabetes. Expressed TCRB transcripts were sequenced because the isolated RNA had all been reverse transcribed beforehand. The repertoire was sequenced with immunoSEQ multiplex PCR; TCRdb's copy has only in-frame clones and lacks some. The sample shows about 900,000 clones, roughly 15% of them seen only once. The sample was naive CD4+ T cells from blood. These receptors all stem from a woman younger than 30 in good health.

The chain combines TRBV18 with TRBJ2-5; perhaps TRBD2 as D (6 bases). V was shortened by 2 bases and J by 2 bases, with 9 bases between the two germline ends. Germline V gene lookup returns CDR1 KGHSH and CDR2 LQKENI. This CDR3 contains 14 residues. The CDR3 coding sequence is TGTGCCAGCTCACCATGGGGAGGTCAAGAGACCCAGTACTTC. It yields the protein CASSPWGGQETQYF.

For the CDR3, the DNA is TGTGCCAGCTCACCACCTACCTCGGACAGGGGTATCCTCTCCTACAATGAGCAGTTCTTC. It encodes CASSPPTSDRGILSYNEQFF. The gene calls are TRBV18 and TRBJ2-1; TRBD1 aligns across 9 bases. CDR3 length equals 20 residues. Trimming cost V 0 bases and J 0 bases; bases outside gene matches: 12. The germline V gene encodes CDR1 KGHSH and CDR2 LQKENI.

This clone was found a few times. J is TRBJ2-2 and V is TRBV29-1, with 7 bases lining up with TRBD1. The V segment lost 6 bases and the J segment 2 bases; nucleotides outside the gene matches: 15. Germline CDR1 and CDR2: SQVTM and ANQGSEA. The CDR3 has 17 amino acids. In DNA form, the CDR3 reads TGCAGCGTCGGTAGGAACCCGGGGACAGTCAACACCGGGGAGCTGTTTTTT. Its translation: CSVGRNPGTVNTGELFF.

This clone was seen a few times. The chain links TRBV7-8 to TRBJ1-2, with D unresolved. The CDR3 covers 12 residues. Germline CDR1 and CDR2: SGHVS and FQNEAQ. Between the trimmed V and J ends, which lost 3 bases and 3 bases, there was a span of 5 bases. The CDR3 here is CASSFRDYGYTF. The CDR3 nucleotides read TGTGCCAGCAGCTTTCGAGACTATGGCTACACCTTC.

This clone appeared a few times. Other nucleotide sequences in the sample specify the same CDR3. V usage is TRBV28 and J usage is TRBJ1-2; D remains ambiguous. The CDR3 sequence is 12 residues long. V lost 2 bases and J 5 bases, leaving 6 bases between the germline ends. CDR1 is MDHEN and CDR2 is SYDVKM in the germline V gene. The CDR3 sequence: CASSLRGYGYTF. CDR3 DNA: TGTGCCAGCAGTTTAAGAGGTTATGGCTACACCTTC.